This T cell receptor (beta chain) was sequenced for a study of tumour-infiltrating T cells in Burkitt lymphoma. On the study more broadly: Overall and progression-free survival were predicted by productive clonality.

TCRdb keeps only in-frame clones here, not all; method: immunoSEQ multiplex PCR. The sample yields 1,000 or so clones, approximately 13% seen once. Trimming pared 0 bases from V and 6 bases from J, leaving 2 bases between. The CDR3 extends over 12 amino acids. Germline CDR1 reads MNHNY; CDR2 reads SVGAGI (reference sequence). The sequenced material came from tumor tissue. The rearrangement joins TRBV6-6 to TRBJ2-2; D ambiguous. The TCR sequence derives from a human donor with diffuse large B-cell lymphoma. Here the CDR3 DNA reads TGTGCCAGCAGTTACTCCGCCGGGGAGCTGTTTTTT. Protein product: CASSYSAGELFF.